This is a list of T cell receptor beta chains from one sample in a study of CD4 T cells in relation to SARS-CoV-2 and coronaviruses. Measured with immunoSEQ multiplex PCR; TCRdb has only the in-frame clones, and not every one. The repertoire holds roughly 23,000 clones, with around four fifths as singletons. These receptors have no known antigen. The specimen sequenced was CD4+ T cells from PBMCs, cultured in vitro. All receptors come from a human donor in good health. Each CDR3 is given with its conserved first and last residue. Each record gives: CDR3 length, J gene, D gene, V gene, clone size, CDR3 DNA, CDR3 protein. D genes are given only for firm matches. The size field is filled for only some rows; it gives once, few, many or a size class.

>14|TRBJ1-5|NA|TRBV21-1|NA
TGTGCCAGCAGCAAACGTCAACCGAATCAGCCCCAGCATTTT
CASSKRQPNQPQHF
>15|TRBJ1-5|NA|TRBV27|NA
TGTGCCAGCAGTTCGAGGGGTAGGCCAATTCAGCCCCAGCATTTT
CASSSRGRPIQPQHF
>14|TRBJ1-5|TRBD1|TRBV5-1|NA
TGCGCCAGCAGCTTAGGGGGCGCCGGGCAGCCCCAGCATTTT
CASSLGGAGQPQHF
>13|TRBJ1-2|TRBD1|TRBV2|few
TGTGCCAGCAAGGACAGGGATGGCTATGGCTACACCTTC
CASKDRDGYGYTF
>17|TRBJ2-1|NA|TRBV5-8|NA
TGTGCCAGCAGCTTGGCGCCCGGACAGAAGGGAGACAATGAGCAGTTCTTC
CASSLAPGQKGDNEQFF
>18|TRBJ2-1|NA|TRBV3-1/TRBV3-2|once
TGTGCCAGCAGCCAAGTTTTCCTAGCGCATAGCTCCTACAATGAGCAGTTCTTC
CASSQVFLAHSSYNEQFF
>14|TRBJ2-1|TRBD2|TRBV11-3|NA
TGTGCCAGCAGCTTGGCGGGAGATGTGAATGAGCAGTTCTTC
CASSLAGDVNEQFF
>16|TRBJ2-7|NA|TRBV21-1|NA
TGTGCCAGCAGCAAAGCGGGCGGGTCAGAGAACTACGAGCAGTACTTC
CASSKAGGSENYEQYF
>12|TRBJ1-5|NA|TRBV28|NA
TGTGCCAGCAGTTGGTACCAGGGAACTCCGCATTTT
CASSWYQGTPHF
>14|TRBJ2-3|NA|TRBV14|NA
TGTGCCAGCAGCCAAGGACGACCCCCAGATACGCAGTATTTT
CASSQGRPPDTQYF
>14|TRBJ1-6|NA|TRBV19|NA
TGTGCCACCAAAAGGGCCAATGGGGCTTCACCCCTCCACTTT
CATKRANGASPLHF
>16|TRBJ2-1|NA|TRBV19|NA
TGTGCCAGTAGCCGATCCTGGGAGACTGCCTACAATGAGCAGTTCTTC
CASSRSWETAYNEQFF
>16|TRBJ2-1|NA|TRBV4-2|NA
TGTGCCAGCAGCCAGGAACTAGTCTCTCTCTACAATGAGCAGTTCTTC
CASSQELVSLYNEQFF
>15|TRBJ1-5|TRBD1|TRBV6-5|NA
TGTGCCAGCAGGATTGGACAGGGCAACAATCAGCCCCAGCATTTT
CASRIGQGNNQPQHF
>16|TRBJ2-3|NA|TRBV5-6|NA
TGTGCCAGCACGCCCCCCTCGGGTGCGCTTTCCGATACGCAGTATTTT
CASTPPSGALSDTQYF
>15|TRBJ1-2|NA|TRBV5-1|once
TGCGCCAGCAGCTTGGGAGGTCCCGTGGAGGCTGGCTACACCTTC
CASSLGGPVEAGYTF
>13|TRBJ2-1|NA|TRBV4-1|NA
TGCGCCAGCAGCCAAAGTACTGTCAATGAGCAGTTCTTC
CASSQSTVNEQFF
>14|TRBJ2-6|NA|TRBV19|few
TGTGCCAGCACAACAGGAGCTGGGGCCAACGTCCTGACTTTC
CASTTGAGANVLTF
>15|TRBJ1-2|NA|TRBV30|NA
TGTGCCTGGACTAACAACAGGGAGGGAAGGGGTGGCTACACCTTC
CAWTNNREGRGGYTF
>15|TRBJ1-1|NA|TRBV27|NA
TGTGCCAGCAGTTTATCTAGGCAGGTGTCCACTGAAGCTTTCTTT
CASSLSRQVSTEAFF
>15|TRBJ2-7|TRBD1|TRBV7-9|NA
TGTGCCAGCAGCCCACGGGACAGGGTTGAGGGCGAGCAGTACTTC
CASSPRDRVEGEQYF
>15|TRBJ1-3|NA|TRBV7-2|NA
TGTGCCAGCAGCGCCCAGGCGACGTCTGGAAACACCATATATTTT
CASSAQATSGNTIYF
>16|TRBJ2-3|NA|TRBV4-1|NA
TGCGCCAGCAGCCTAGGCGGGATTAGTTCCACAGATACGCAGTATTTT
CASSLGGISSTDTQYF
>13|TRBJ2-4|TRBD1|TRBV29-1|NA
TGCAGCGTTGAGGGACAGGGGGCGACCATTCAGTACTTC
CSVEGQGATIQYF
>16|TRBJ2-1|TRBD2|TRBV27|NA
TGTGCCAGCAGTTTATCGGCGGGAGGAACATACAATGAGCAGTTCTTC
CASSLSAGGTYNEQFF
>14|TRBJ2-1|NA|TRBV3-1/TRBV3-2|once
TGTGCCAGCAGTTTCAACCGGGGCGCCCATGAGCAGTTCTTC
CASSFNRGAHEQFF
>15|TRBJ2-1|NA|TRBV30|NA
TGTGCCTGGAGTGTAGGTCCAGCGGACTACAATGAGCAGTTCTTC
CAWSVGPADYNEQFF
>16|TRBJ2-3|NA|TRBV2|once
TGTGCCAGCAGTGAAGCGGGGCCGGAGCTCGCAGATACGCAGTATTTT
CASSEAGPELADTQYF
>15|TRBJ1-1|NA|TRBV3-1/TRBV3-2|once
TGTGCCAGCAGCCGTCTTGGGACTGGGCAAACTGAAGCTTTCTTT
CASSRLGTGQTEAFF
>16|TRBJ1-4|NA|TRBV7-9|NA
TGTGCCAGCAGCCCCACCGTACAGGGATCTAATGAAAAACTGTTTTTT
CASSPTVQGSNEKLFF
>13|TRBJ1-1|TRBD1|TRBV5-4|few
TGTGCCAGCAGCTTGGACAGGGGAGGTGGAGCTTTCTTT
CASSLDRGGGAFF
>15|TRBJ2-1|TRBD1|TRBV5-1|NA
TGCGCCAGCAGCGTAAAACAGGGGGCGCTACATGAGCAGTTCTTC
CASSVKQGALHEQFF
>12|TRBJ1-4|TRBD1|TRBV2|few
TGTGCCTGCAGGGGGCGTGATGAAAAACTGTTTTTT
CACRGRDEKLFF
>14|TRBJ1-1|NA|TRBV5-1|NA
TGCGCCAGCAGCTTCCAGGGTGGGAACACTGAAGCTTTCTTT
CASSFQGGNTEAFF
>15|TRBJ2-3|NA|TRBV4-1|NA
TGCGCCAGCAGCCAAGAGGGTTCGAGGGTAAATACGCAGTATTTT
CASSQEGSRVNTQYF
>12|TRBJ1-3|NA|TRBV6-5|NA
TGTGCCAGCGGGGGACTTGGGAACACCATATATTTT
CASGGLGNTIYF
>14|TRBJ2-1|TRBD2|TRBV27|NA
TGTGCCAGCAGCCTAGCGGGAGAGTACAATGAGCAGTTCTTC
CASSLAGEYNEQFF
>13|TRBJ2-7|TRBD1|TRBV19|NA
TGTGCCAGTAGCCAGACAGGGGGCTACGAGCAGTACTTC
CASSQTGGYEQYF
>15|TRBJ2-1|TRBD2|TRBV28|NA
TGTGCCAGCAGTTCACTAGCGGGAGTGGGTGATGAGCAGTTCTTC
CASSSLAGVGDEQFF
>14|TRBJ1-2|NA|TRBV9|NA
TGTGCCAGCAGCGTAGATCGGGGGCACTATGGCTACACCTTC
CASSVDRGHYGYTF